The T cell receptor (beta chain) under discussion was sequenced for a study of T cells in Graves' hyperthyroidism and ophthalmopathy. Study details: Before treatment of any kind, peripheral blood was taken at initial diagnosis. Whole-study results and caveats: In the blood, most expanded thyroid clonotypes above 0.001 appeared as well.

RNA transcripts served as the template for amplifying TCR beta CDR3 regions. First-round RT-PCR targeting the TCR CDR3 was performed with the HTBI primer set. In TCRdb, the multiplex PCR reads were re-called with MiXCR into one record per CDR3 protein. The table lists just under 750,000 distinct CDR3 sequences, 35% of them singletons, with more than 25% in the top ten. Germline values: CDR1 SGHNT, CDR2 YYREEE (reference sequence). V shed 0 bases, J shed 6 bases, and the junction held 4 bases outside the gene matches. CDR3 length: 14 amino acids. This clonotype turned up a few times. Its antigen is unidentified. Uncontrolled infections, other autoimmune diseases, pregnancy or lactation led to exclusion of patients. About 9.4 ml fresh peripheral blood yielded the PBMCs.

The chain employs TRBV5-4 and TRBJ1-1, with TRBD1 matching over 8 bases. The source material was blood. This receptor was identified in a woman aged 40 to 50 with Graves' hyperthyroidism. CDR3 loop: CASSLVDRVAEAFF. As DNA, the CDR3 is TGTGCCAGCAGCTTGGTGGACAGGGTCGCTGAAGCTTTCTTT.